The sequence of this T cell receptor beta chain was determined in a study of OX40 agonist ivuxolimab in advanced cancers. The study, taken as a whole, reports: Mean expanded clone counts were higher in CD8+ than CD4+ T cells. Dose levels from 0.1 to 3.0 mg/kg saw CD4+ and CD8+ blood T cells expand clonally by week 6.

The table came from immunoSEQ multiplex PCR; TCRdb's copy has only in-frame clones and leaves some out. Of roughly 100,000 clones listed, around 94% were seen once; the top ten hold 0.26%. Points on this clone: Its antigen remains unknown.

The CDR3 contains 14 residues. Trimming shortened V by 4 bases and J by 1 base, and 10 bases separated the two germline ends. Germline lookup yields CDR1 LGHNA and CDR2 YSLEER. The chain is built from TRBV4-3 and TRBJ1-1; TRBD1 is a possible D gene (5 bases). This clonotype was obtained from an adult with an advanced solid tumor such as melanoma, head and neck, liver or kidney cancer. The material was CD4+ or CD8+ T cells sorted from blood, obtained in a trial of the OX40 agonist ivuxolimab. CDR3 in DNA: TGCGCCAGCAGCCCGGGACCGACGAACACTGAAGCTTTCTTT. As protein: CASSPGPTNTEAFF.